The entry that follows covers one T cell receptor (beta chain) sequence. The data stem from a study of blood T cell repertoires in COVID-19. Across the study: Samples taken during acute and convalescent COVID-19 were collected in the United States, Italy and Spain. PBMCs, B-cell-depleted T cells, or T cells provided the cDNA or gDNA that made up the material.

Methods used by the authors: Nucleated cell number was recorded as an estimate derived from reference gene primer amplification. Sequencing was performed with immunoSEQ multiplex PCR; in TCRdb, only in-frame clones are kept and a portion is missing. From that table come the V and J calls and clone size; the DNA was used to work out D and trimming. In the table there are under 250,000 clones, around nine tenths of which are singletons. The junction had 9 bases not matched to a gene; V was cut back by 2 bases and J by 4 bases. CDR1 and CDR2 (germline): SGDLS, YYNGEE. This CDR3 has 16 amino acids. Sample: peripheral blood. The sequence derives from a woman aged 55-70 years with acute or convalescent COVID-19. This rearrangement joins TRBV9 to TRBJ1-2, with 9 bases matching TRBD1. The CDR3 nucleotides read TGTGCCAGCAGCGTCACACAGGGGGCCGCCTCCTATGGCTACACCTTC. Its translation: CASSVTQGAASYGYTF.